These 8 T cell receptor beta chains were sequenced from one sample in a study of a mutant IDH1 vaccine in newly diagnosed glioma. Time point here: week 5, during vaccination. Vaccine doses each comprised 300 ug of mutant IDH1 20-mer peptide, with topical imiquimod. This table comes from immunoSEQ multiplex PCR, and its TCRdb copy is limited to in-frame clones, with some not included. The sample records around 36,000 clones, approximately 90% being singletons. These receptors' antigens are unknown. The material was PBMCs, obtained from a glioma patient whose treatment included an IDH1 peptide vaccine. Source of these receptors: a man aged 45-65 years with glioma.

This clone showed up just once. V usage is TRBV7-6 and J usage is TRBJ1-5; perhaps TRBD1 as D (6 bases). V lost 5 bases, J lost 3 bases, and 11 bases lay in between. The CDR3 totals 14 residues. Germline assignment: CDR1 SGHVS and CDR2 FNYEAQ. The CDR3 sequence: CASSIQGPNQPQHF. The CDR3 nucleotides read TGTGCCAGCAGCATACAGGGCCCCAATCAGCCCCAGCATTTT.

The CDR3 loop reads CASSPNRGRDEKLFF. The CDR3 nucleotides read TGTGCCAGCAGCCCCAACAGGGGGCGCGATGAAAAACTGTTTTTT. J is TRBJ1-4 and V is TRBV7-8, with 9 bases matching TRBD1. The CDR3 contains 15 residues. V dropped 5 bases and J dropped 6; count of bases not matched to a gene: 7. Germline CDR1 is SGHVS and CDR2 is FQNEAQ.

The V and J genes are TRBV7-9 and TRBJ1-2; possibly TRBD1 for D (6 bases). Germline V CDR1 and CDR2: SEHNR, FQNEAQ (reference sequence). V dropped 5 bases and J dropped 8 bases, with 15 bases sitting between them. This CDR3 has 13 residues. The CDR3 sequence: CASSVEQGDGYTF. In DNA form, the CDR3 reads TGTGCCAGCAGCGTAGAACAGGGTGACGGCTACACCTTC.

The chain employs TRBV5-1 and TRBJ1-1, with D unresolved. This CDR3 is 14 amino acids long. The germline V gene encodes CDR1 SGHRS and CDR2 YFSETQ. V was cut by 4 bases and J by 1 base, with 11 bases left in between. The CDR3 reads CASSLPRQNTEAFF. The CDR3 DNA is TGCGCCAGCAGCCTCCCCCGACAGAACACTGAAGCTTTCTTT.

This chain joins TRBV5-6 and TRBJ1-2, with 7 bases lining up with TRBD1. This CDR3 spans 14 amino acids. CDR1 is SGHDT and CDR2 is YYEEEE in the germline V gene. The V segment lost 3 bases and the J segment 6 bases; nucleotides outside the gene matches: 8. The CDR3 nucleotides are TGTGCCAGCAGCTGGGGGGAGGGGGCGAATGGCTACACCTTC. This codes for CASSWGEGANGYTF.

V and J are TRBV29-1 and TRBJ2-3; D gene unclear. Germline values: CDR1 SQVTM, CDR2 ANQGSEA. This CDR3 contains 13 residues. The ends were cut back, 6 bases at V and 1 base at J, with 11 bases in the middle. For the CDR3, the DNA is TGCAGCGTGCCCCTCGGCGGCACAGATACGCAGTATTTT. Its protein is CSVPLGGTDTQYF.

V gene TRBV29-1 combines with J gene TRBJ2-7; a weak D match, TRBD2 (5 bases). This CDR3 is built from 16 residues. The V end was cut by 1 base, the J end by 2 bases, with 18 bases between. Germline V CDR1 and CDR2: SQVTM, ANQGSEA. CDR3 amino acids: CSVEGGDGGKAYEQYF. As DNA, the CDR3 is TGCAGCGTTGAAGGAGGCGACGGAGGAAAAGCCTACGAGCAGTACTTC.

This clone was observed a single time. The chain employs TRBV19 and TRBJ2-1, with TRBD2 matching 10 bases. The CDR3 has 14 residues. Per the germline V gene, CDR1 is LNHDA and CDR2 is SQIVND (reference sequence). The J segment lost 4 bases and the V segment lost 10 bases, leaving 7 bases of the junction unmatched. The CDR3 nucleotides read TGTGCCACCTCAAAGCGGGAGGGTTACAATGAGCAGTTCTTC. Protein: CATSKREGYNEQFF.